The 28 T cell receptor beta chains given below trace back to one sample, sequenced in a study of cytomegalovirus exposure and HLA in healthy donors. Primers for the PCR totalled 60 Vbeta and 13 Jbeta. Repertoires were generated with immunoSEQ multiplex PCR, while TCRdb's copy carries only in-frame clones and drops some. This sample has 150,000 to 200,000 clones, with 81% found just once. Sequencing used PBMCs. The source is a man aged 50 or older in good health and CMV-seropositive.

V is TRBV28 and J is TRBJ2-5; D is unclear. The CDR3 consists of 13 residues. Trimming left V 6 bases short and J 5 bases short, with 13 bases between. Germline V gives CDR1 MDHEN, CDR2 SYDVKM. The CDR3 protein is CASSTLAPETQYF. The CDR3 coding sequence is TGTGCCAGCAGCACCTTAGCACCCGAGACCCAGTACTTC.

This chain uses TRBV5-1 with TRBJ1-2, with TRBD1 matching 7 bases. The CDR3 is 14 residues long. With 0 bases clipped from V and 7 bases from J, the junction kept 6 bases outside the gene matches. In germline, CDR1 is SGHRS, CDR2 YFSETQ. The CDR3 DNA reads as TGCGCCAGCAGCTTGGCCGGGACAGACGGTGGCTACACCTTC. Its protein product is CASSLAGTDGGYTF.

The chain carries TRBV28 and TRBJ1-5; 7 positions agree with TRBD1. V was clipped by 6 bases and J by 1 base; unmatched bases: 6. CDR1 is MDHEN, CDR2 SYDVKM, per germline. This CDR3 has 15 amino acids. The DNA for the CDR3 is TGTGCCAGCAGCCAAACAGGGGTCAGCAATCAGCCCCAGCATTTT. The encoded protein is CASSQTGVSNQPQHF.

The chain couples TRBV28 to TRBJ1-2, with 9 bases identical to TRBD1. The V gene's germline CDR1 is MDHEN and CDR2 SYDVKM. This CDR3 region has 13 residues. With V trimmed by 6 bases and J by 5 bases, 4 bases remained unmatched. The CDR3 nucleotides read TGTGCCAGCAGCCCCGGACAGGGGTATGGCTACACCTTC. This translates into CASSPGQGYGYTF.

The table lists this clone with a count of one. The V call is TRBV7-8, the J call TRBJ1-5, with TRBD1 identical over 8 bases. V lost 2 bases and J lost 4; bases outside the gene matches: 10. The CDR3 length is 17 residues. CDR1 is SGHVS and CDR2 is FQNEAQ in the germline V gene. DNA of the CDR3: TGTGCCAGCAGCTTAAGCCAGGGGGCCGGTATGAATCAGCCCCAGCATTTT. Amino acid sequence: CASSLSQGAGMNQPQHF.

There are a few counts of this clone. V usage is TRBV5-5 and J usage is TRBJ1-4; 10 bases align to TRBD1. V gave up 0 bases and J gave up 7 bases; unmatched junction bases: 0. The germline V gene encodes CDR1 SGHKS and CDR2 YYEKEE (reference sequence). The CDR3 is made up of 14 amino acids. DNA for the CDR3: TGTGCCAGCAGCTTGGGGACAGGGGGTGAAAAACTGTTTTTT. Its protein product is CASSLGTGGEKLFF.

CDR3 protein: CASSLRERRTVEQFF. The DNA of the CDR3 is TGTGCCAGCTCACTCCGAGAGCGACGGACAGTTGAGCAGTTCTTC. The V and J genes are TRBV2 and TRBJ2-1; D might be TRBD1 (6 bases). Germline values: CDR1 SNHLY, CDR2 FYNNEI. Deletions cut 8 bases from V and 9 bases from J, with 23 bases between. The CDR3 has 15 amino acids.

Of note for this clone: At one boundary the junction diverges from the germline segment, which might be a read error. The CDR3 region is CASSSRLPPYEQCF. CDR3 bases: TGTGCCAGCAGTTCGAGACTACCCCCCTACGAGCAGTGCTTC. This chain joins TRBV28 and TRBJ2-7, with D possibly being TRBD2 (5 bases). This CDR3 has 14 amino acids. Germline CDR1 and CDR2: MDHEN and SYDVKM.

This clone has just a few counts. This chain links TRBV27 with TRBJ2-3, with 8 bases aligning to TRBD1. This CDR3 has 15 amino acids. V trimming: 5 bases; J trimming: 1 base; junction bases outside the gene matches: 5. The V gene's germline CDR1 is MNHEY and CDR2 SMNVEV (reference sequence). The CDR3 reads CASSIGTGRTDTQYF. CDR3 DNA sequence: TGTGCCAGCAGTATCGGGACAGGCCGCACAGATACGCAGTATTTT.

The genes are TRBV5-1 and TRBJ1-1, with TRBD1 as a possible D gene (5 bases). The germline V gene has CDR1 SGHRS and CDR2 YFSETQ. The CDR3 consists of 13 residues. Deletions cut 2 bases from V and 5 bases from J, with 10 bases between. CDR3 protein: CASSFLGGTEAFF. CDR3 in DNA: TGCGCCAGCAGCTTCTTGGGGGGGACTGAAGCTTTCTTT.

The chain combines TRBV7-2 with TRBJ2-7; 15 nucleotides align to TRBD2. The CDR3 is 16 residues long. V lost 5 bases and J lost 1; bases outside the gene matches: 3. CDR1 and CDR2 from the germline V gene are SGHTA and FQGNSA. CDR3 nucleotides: TGTGCCAGCAGCCCGGGACTAGCGGGAGGTTCCTACGAGCAGTACTTC. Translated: CASSPGLAGGSYEQYF.

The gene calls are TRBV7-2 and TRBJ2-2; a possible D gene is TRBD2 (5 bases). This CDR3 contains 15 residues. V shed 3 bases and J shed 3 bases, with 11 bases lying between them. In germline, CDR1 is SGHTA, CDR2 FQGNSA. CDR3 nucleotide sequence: TGTGCCAGCAGCTTTGAGGGTTGGTACACCGGGGAGCTGTTTTTT. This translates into CASSFEGWYTGELFF. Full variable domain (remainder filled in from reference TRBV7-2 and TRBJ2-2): GAGVSQSPSNKVTEKGKDVELRCDPISGHTALYWYRQSLGQGLEFLIYFQGNSAPDKSGLPSDRFSAERTGGSVSTLTIQRTQQEDSAVYLCASSFEGWYTGELFFGEGSRLTVL.

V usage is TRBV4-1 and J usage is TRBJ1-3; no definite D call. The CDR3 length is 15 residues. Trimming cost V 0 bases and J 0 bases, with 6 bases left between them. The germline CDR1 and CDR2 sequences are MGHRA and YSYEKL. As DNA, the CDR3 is TGCGCCAGCAGCCAAGAACCGGTCTCTGGAAACACCATATATTTT. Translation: CASSQEPVSGNTIYF.

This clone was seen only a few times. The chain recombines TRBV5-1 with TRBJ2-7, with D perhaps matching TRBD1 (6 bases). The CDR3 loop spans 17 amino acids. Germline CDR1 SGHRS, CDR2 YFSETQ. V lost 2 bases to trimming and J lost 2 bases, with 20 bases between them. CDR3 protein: CASSFTFGTLIPYEQYF. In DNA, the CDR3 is TGCGCCAGCAGCTTTACTTTCGGGACACTAATCCCCTACGAGCAGTACTTC.

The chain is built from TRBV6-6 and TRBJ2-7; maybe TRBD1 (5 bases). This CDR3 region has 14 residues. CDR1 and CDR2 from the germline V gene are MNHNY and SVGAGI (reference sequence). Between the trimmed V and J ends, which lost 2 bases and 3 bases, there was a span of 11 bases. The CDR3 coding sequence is TGTGCCAGCAGTTACCCAAACCAGGGCTACGAGCAGTACTTC. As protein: CASSYPNQGYEQYF.

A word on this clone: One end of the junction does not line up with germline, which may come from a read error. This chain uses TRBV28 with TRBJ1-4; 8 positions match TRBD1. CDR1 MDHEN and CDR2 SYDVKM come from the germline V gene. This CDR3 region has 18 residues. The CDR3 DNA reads TGTGCCAGCAGTCTATGGCAGGGGGCGCGGGGTCGTGATGAAAAACTGTTTTTT. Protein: CASSLWQGARGRDEKLFF.

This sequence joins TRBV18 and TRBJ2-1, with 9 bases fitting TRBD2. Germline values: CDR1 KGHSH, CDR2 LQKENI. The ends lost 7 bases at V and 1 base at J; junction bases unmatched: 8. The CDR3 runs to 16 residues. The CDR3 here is CASLSALAGSYNEQFF. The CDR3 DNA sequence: TGTGCCAGCTTATCCGCGCTAGCGGGGTCCTACAATGAGCAGTTCTTC.

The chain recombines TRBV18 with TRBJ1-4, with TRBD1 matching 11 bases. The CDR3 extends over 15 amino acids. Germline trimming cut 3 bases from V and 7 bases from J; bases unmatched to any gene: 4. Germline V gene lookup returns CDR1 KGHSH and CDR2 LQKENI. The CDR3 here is CASSPGQGASEKLFF. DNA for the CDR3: TGTGCCAGCTCACCTGGACAGGGGGCTTCTGAAAAACTGTTTTTT.

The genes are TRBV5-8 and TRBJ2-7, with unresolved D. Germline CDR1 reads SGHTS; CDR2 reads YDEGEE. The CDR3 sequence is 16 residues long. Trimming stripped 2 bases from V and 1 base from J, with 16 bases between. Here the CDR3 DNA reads TGTGCCAGCAGCTTACAAAAAATGTATCAGTCCTACGAGCAGTACTTC. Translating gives CASSLQKMYQSYEQYF.

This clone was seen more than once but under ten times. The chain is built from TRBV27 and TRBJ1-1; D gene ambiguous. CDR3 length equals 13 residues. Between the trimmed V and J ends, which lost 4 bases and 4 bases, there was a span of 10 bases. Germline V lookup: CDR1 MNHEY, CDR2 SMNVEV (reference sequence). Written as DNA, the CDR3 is TGTGCCAGCAGTTCATGGCAGGCCACTGAAGCTTTCTTT. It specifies CASSSWQATEAFF.

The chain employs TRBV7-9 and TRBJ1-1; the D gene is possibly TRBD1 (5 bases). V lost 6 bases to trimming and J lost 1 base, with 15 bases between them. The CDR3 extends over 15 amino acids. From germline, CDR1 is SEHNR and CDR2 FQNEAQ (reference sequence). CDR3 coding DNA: TGTGCCAGCAGAGCCCCGGGGGGACCGAACACTGAAGCTTTCTTT. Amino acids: CASRAPGGPNTEAFF.

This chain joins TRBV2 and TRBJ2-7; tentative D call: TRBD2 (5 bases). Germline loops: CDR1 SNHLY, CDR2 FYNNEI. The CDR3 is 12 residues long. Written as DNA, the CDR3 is TGTGGACTGAGACGGGAAAGCTACGAGCAGTACTTC. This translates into CGLRRESYEQYF.

CDR3 nucleotide sequence: TGTGCCAGCAGTGAAGGTCGAGGGAAAGACAATTCACCCCTCCACTTT. Its protein product is CASSEGRGKDNSPLHF. The rearrangement links TRBV6-1 to TRBJ1-6; D is unclear. The CDR3 spans 16 residues. In germline, CDR1 is MNHNS, CDR2 SASEGT. V was cut by 1 base and J by 7 bases, with 14 bases left in between.

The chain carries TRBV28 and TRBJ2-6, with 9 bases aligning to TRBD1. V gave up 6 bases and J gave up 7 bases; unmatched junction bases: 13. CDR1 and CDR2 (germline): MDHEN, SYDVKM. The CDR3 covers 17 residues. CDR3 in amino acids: CASRTTGQGIGANVLTF. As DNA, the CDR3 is TGTGCCAGCAGAACCACCGGACAGGGGATCGGAGCCAACGTCCTGACTTTC.

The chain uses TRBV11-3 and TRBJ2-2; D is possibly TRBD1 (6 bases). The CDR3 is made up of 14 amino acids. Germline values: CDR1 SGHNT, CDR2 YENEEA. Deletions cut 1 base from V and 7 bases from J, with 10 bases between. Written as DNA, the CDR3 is TGTGCCAGCAGCTTAGCCCAGGGGCACGGGGAGCTGTTTTTT. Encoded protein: CASSLAQGHGELFF.

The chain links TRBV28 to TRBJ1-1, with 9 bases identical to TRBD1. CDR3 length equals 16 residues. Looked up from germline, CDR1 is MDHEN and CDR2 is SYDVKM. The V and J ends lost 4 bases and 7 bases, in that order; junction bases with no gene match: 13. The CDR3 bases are TGTGCCAGCAGTTCGGGAGGGACAGGGAAACGTTATGAAGCTTTCTTT. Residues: CASSSGGTGKRYEAFF.

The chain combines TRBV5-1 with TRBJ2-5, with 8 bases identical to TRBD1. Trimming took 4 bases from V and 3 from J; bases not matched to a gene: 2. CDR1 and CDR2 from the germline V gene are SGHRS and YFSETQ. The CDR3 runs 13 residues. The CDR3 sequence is CASSQGAKETQYF. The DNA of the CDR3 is TGCGCCAGCAGCCAGGGGGCAAAAGAGACCCAGTACTTC.

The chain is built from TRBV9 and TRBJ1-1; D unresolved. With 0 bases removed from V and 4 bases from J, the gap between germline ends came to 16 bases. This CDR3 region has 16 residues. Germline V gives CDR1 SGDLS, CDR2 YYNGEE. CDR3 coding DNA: TGTGCCAGCAGCGTAGGTTTCCGAGTGGGGAGCACTGAAGCTTTCTTT. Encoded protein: CASSVGFRVGSTEAFF.